This T cell receptor (beta chain) was retrieved from a study of shared clonotypes between healthy human individuals. Every one of the donors was a Caucasian adult that lived in Nashville, Tennessee. Around 90 million PBMCs per unsorted sample were used for genomic DNA. This CDR3 is built from 14 residues. CDR1 MDHEN and CDR2 SYDVKM come from the germline V gene. The germline V and J ends were trimmed by 5 bases and 2 bases, with 13 bases remaining between them. In the authors' methods: Junction-only immunoSEQ sequences carried no quality scores, so filtering differed. Assay used: immunoSEQ multiplex PCR; TCRdb lists only in-frame clones, some missing. That table furnishes V, J and clone size, whereas the DNA furnished D and trimming. Of about 490,000 clones in the sample, 60% to 80% were seen once.

The chain recombines TRBV28 with TRBJ2-7; no reliable D call. The sequence derives from a woman in her 40s in good health. Some clones in this sample may be carry-over from other donors' samples. Sequences were obtained from PBMCs. The CDR3 protein is CASSPIDGTYEQYF. In DNA, the CDR3 is TGTGCCAGCAGTCCCATCGACGGAACCTACGAGCAGTACTTC.